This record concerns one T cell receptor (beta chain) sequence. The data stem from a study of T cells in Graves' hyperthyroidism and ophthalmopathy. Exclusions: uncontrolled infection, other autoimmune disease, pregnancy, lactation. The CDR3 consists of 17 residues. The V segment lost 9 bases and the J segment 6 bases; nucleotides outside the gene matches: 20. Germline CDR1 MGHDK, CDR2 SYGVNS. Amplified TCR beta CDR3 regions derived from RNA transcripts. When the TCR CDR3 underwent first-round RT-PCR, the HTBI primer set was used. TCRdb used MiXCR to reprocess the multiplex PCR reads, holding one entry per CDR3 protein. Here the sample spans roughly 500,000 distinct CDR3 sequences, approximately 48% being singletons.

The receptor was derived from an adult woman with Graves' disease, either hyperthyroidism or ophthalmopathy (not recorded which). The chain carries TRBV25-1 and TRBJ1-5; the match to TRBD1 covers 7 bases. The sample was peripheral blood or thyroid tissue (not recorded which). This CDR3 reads CASTKADRASGGQPQHF. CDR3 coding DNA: TGTGCCAGTACTAAAGCAGACAGGGCTTCAGGAGGTCAGCCCCAGCATTTT.